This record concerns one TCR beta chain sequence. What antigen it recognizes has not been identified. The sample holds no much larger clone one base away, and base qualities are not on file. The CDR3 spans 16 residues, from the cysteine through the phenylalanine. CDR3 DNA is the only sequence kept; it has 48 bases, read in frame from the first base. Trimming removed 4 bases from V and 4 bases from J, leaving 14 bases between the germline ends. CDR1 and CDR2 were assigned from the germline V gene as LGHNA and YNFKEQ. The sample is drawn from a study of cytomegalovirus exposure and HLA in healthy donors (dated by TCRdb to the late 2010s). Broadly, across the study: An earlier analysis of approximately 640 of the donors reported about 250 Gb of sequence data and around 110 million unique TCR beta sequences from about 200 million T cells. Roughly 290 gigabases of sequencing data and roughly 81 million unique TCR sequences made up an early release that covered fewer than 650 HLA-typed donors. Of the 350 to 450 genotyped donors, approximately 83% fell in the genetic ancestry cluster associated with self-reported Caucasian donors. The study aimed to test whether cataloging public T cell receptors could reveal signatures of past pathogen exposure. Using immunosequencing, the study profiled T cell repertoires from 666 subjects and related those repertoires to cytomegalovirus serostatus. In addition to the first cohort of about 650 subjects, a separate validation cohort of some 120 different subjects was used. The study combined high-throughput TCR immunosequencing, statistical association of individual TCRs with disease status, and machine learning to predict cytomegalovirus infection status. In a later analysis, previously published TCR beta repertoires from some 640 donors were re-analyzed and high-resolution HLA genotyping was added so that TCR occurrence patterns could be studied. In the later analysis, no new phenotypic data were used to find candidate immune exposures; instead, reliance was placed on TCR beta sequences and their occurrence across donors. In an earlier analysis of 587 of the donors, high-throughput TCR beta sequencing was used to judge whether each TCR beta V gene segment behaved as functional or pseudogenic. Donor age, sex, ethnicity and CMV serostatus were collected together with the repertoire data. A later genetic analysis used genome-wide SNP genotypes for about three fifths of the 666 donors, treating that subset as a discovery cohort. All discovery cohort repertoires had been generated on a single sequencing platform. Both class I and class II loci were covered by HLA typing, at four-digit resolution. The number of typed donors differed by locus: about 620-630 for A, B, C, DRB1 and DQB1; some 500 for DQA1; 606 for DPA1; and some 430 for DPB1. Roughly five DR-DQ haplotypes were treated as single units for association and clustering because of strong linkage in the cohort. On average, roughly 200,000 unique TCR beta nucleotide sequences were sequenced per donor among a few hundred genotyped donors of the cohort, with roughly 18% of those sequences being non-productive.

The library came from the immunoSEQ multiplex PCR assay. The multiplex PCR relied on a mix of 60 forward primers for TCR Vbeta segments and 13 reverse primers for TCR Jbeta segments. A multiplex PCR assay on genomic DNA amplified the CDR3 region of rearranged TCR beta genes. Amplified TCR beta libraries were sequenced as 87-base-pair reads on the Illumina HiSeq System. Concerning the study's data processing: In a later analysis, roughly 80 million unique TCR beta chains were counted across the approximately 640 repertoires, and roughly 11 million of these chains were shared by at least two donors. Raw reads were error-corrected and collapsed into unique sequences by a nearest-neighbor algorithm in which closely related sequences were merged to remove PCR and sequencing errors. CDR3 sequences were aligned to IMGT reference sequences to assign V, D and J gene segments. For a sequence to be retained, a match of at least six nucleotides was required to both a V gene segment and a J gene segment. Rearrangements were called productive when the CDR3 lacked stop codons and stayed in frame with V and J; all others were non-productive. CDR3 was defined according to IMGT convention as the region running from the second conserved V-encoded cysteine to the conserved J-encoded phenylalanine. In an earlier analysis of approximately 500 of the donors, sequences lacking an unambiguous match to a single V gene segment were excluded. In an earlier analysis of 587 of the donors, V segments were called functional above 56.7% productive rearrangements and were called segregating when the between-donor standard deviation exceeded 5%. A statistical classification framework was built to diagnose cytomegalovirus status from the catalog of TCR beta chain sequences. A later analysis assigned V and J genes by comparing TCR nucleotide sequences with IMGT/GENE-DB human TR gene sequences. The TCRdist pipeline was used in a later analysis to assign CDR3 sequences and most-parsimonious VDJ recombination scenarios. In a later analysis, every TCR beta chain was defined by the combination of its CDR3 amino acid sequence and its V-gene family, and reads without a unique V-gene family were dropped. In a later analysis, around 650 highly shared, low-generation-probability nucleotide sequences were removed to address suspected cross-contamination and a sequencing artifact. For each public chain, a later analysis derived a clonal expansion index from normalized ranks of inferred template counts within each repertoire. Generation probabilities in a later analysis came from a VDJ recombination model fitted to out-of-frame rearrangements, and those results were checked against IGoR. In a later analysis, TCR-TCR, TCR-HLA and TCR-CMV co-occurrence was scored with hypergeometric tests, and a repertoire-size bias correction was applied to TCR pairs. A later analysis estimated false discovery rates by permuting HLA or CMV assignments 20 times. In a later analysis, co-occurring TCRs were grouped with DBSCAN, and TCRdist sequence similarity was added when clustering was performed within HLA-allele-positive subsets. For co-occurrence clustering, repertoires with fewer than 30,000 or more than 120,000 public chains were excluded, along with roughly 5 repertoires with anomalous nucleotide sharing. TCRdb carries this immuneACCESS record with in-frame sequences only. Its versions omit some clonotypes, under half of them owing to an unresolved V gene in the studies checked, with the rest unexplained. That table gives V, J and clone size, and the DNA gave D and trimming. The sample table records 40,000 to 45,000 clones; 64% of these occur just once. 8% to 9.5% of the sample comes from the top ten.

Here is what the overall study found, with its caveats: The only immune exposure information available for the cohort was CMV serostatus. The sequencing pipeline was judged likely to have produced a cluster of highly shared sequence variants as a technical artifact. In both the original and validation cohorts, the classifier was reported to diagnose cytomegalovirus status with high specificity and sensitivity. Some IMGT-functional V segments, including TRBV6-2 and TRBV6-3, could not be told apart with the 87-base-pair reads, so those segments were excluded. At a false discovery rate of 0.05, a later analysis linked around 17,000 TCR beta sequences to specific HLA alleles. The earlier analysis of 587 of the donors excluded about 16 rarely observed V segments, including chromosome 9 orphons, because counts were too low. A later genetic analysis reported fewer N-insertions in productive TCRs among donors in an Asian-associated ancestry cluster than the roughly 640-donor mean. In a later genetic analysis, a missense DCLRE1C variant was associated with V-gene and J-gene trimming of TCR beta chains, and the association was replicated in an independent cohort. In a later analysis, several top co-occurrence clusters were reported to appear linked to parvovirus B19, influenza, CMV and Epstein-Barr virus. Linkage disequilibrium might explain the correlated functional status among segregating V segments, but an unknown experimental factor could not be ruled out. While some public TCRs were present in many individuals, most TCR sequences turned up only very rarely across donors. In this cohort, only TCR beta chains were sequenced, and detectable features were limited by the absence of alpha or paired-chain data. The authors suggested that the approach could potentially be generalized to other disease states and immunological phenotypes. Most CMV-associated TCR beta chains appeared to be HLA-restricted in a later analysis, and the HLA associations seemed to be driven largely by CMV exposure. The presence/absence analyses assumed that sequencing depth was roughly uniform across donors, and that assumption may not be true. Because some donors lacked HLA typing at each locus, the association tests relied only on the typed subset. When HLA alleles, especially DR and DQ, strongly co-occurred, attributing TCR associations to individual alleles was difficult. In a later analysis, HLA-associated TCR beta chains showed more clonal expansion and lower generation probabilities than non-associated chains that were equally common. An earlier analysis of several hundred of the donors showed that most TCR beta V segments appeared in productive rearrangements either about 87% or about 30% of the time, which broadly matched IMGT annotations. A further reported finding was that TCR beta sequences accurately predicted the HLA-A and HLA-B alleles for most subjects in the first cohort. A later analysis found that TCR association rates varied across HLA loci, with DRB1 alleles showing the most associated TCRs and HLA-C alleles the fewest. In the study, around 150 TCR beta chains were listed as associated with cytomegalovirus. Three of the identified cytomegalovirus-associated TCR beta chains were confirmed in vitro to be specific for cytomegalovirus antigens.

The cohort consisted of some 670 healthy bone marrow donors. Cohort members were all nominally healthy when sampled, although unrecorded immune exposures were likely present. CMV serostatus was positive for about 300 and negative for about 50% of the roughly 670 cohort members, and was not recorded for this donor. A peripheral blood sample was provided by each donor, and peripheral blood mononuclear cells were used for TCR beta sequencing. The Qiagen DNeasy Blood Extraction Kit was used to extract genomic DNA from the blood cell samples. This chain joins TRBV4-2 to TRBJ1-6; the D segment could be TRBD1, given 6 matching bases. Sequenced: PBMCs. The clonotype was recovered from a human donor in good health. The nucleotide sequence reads TGTGCCAGCAGCCCCCTGTCGGGGACATATAATTCACCCCTCCACTTT. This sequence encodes CASSPLSGTYNSPLHF.